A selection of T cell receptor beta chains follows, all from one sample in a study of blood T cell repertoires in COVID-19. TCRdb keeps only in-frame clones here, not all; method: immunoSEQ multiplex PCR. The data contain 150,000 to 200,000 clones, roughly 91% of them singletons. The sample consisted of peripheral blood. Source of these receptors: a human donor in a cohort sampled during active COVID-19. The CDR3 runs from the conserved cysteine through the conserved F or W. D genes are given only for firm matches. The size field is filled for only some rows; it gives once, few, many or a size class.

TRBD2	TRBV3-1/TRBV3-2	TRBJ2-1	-	CASSRQLAGPNEQFF	TGTGCCAGCAGCCGGCAACTAGCGGGGCCCAATGAGCAGTTCTTC
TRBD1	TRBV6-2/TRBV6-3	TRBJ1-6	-	CASSFTGQSDSPLHF	TGTGCCAGCAGTTTCACGGGACAGTCGGATTCACCCCTCCACTTT
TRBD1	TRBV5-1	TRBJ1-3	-	CASSLGTGASGNTIYF	TGCGCCAGCAGCTTGGGGACAGGGGCATCTGGAAACACCATATATTTT
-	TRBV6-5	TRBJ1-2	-	CASSYEKRYGYTF	TGTGCCAGCAGTTACGAAAAGAGATATGGCTACACCTTC
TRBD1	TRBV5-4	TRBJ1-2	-	CASSQAQGGRRDYGYTF	TGTGCCAGCAGCCAGGCGCAGGGGGGAAGGCGCGATTATGGCTACACCTTC
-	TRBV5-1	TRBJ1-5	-	CASSVDSGNQPQHF	TGCGCCAGCAGCGTGGACAGTGGGAATCAGCCCCAGCATTTT
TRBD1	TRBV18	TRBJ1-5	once	CASSPTSAGQGRSTPQHF	TGTGCCAGCTCACCAACCTCAGCGGGACAGGGGCGATCGACGCCCCAGCATTTT
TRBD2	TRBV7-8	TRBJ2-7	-	CASSLEGLAGPDEQYF	TGTGCCAGCAGCTTAGAGGGGCTAGCGGGGCCTGACGAGCAGTACTTC
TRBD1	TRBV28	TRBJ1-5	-	CASSLQGVNNQPQHF	TGTGCCAGCAGTTTACAGGGGGTAAACAATCAGCCCCAGCATTTT
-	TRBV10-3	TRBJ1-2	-	CAISEEPDRFGTF	TGTGCCATCAGTGAGGAACCCGACAGGTTTGGCACCTTC
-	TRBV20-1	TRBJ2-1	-	CSASVHHNEQFF	TGCAGTGCTAGTGTCCATCACAATGAGCAGTTCTTC
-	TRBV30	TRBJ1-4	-	CLPIRLWRTNEKLFF	TGTCTGCCTATCCGACTTTGGAGGACTAATGAAAAACTGTTTTTT
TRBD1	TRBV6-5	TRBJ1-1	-	CASSLDRGPTEAFF	TGTGCCAGCAGCTTAGACAGGGGGCCCACTGAAGCTTTCTTT
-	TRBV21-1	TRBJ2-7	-	CASSKGRCVERDEQYF	TGTGCCAGCAGCAAAGGTCGGTGCGTGGAGAGGGACGAGCAGTACTTC
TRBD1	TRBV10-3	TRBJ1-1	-	CAISRTGGENTEAFF	TGTGCCATCAGTAGAACAGGGGGGGAAAACACTGAAGCTTTCTTT
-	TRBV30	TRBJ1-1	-	CAWSVPDVQGNTEAFF	TGTGCCTGGAGTGTACCCGACGTACAGGGGAACACTGAAGCTTTCTTT
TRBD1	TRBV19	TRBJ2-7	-	CASSQADRGMGEQYF	TGTGCCAGTAGCCAAGCGGACAGGGGGATGGGCGAGCAGTACTTC
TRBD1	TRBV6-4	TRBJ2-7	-	CASSGKPGQGAGEQYF	TGTGCCAGCAGCGGAAAGCCGGGACAGGGGGCGGGAGAGCAGTACTTC
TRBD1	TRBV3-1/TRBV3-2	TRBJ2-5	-	CASSQERGPQETQYF	TGTGCCAGCAGCCAAGAGAGGGGGCCCCAAGAGACCCAGTACTTC
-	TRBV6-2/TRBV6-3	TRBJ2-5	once	CASSYIDRQETQYF	TGTGCCAGCAGTTATATCGACAGGCAAGAGACCCAGTACTTC
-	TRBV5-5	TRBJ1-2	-	CASSLGSGGNDGYTF	TGTGCCAGCAGCTTGGGATCGGGAGGAAATGATGGCTACACCTTC
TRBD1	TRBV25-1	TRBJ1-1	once	CASRMTGSGAFF	TGTGCCAGCAGAATGACAGGGTCGGGAGCTTTCTTT
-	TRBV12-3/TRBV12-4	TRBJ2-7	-	CASSLQGSYEQYF	TGTGCCAGCAGTTTACAGGGATCCTACGAGCAGTACTTC
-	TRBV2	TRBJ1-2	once	CASSGGRDYGYTF	TGTGCCAGCAGTGGTGGCAGGGACTATGGCTACACCTTC
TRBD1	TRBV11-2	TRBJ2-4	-	CASSLNPGQGNIQYF	TGTGCCAGCAGCTTAAATCCGGGACAGGGAAACATTCAGTACTTC
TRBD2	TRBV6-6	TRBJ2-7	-	CASSWGGNYEQYF	TGTGCCAGCAGTTGGGGGGGGAACTACGAGCAGTACTTC
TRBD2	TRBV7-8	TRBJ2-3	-	CASSVTSGAGGATDTQYF	TGTGCCAGCAGCGTGACTAGCGGGGCGGGAGGGGCCACAGATACGCAGTATTTT
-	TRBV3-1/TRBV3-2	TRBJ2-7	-	CASSQQGYEQYF	TGTGCCAGCAGCCAACAGGGGTACGAGCAGTACTTC
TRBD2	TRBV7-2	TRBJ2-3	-	CASKSGRLTDTQYF	TGTGCCAGCAAGAGCGGGAGGCTCACAGATACGCAGTATTTT
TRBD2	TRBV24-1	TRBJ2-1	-	CATSDLVSGDHNEQFF	TGTGCCACCAGTGATTTGGTGAGCGGGGACCACAATGAGCAGTTCTTC
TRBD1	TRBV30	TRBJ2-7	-	CAWRPGQWSRYEQYF	TGTGCCTGGAGGCCGGGACAGTGGTCTCGATACGAGCAGTACTTC
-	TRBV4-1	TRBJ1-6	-	CASSLLTGSYNSPLHF	TGCGCCAGCAGCCTTTTAACGGGCTCCTATAATTCACCCCTCCACTTT
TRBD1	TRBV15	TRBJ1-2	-	CATSTGTATNYGYTF	TGTGCCACCAGCACCGGGACAGCCACTAACTATGGCTACACCTTC
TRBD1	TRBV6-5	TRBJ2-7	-	CASSRAGTGFYEQYF	TGTGCCAGCAGTCGAGCCGGGACAGGGTTCTACGAGCAGTACTTC
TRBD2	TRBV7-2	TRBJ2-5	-	CASTPVAGPQETQYF	TGTGCCAGCACCCCGGTAGCGGGGCCCCAAGAGACCCAGTACTTC
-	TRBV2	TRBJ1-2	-	CASSGAQGGSYTF	TGTGCCAGCAGTGGTGCGCAGGGCGGGAGCTACACCTTC
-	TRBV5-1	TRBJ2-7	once	CASSVGGTGFYEQYF	TGCGCCAGCAGCGTTGGGGGTACAGGGTTCTACGAGCAGTACTTC
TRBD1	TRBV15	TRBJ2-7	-	CATSMGGDRRTYEQYF	TGTGCCACCAGCATGGGTGGGGACAGGAGGACCTACGAGCAGTACTTC
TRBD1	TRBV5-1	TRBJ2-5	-	CASRGTGANAGETQYF	TGCGCCAGCAGAGGGACAGGGGCCAACGCGGGAGAGACCCAGTACTTC
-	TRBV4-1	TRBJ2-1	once	CASSQPTGSSYNEQFF	TGCGCCAGCAGCCAACCCACAGGGAGCTCCTACAATGAGCAGTTCTTC
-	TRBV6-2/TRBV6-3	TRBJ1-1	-	CASSLGGVTEAFF	TGTGCCAGCAGTCTAGGGGGTGTAACTGAAGCTTTCTTT
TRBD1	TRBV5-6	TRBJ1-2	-	CASSFGTVSGYTF	TGTGCCAGCAGCTTTGGGACAGTAAGTGGCTACACCTTC
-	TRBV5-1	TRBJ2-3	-	CASSFGAGDTDTQYF	TGCGCCAGCAGCTTTGGGGCAGGGGACACAGATACGCAGTATTTT
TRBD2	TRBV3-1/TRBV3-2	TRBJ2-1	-	CASSPYSGETAEQFF	TGTGCCAGCAGCCCCTACAGCGGGGAGACCGCTGAGCAGTTCTTC
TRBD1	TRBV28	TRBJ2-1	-	CASNLQGGRNEQFF	TGTGCCAGCAACCTACAGGGGGGCCGCAATGAGCAGTTCTTC
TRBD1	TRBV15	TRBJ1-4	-	CATSRDYIQGGEKLFF	TGTGCCACCAGCAGAGATTATATACAGGGGGGTGAAAAACTGTTTTTT
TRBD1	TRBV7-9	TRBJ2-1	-	CASSATGDAPPFF	TGTGCCAGCAGCGCGACAGGGGACGCTCCGCCGTTCTTC
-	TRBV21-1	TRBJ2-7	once	CASSPRGDRRCEQYF	TGTGCCAGCAGCCCCCGGGGGGATCGAAGGTGCGAGCAGTACTTC